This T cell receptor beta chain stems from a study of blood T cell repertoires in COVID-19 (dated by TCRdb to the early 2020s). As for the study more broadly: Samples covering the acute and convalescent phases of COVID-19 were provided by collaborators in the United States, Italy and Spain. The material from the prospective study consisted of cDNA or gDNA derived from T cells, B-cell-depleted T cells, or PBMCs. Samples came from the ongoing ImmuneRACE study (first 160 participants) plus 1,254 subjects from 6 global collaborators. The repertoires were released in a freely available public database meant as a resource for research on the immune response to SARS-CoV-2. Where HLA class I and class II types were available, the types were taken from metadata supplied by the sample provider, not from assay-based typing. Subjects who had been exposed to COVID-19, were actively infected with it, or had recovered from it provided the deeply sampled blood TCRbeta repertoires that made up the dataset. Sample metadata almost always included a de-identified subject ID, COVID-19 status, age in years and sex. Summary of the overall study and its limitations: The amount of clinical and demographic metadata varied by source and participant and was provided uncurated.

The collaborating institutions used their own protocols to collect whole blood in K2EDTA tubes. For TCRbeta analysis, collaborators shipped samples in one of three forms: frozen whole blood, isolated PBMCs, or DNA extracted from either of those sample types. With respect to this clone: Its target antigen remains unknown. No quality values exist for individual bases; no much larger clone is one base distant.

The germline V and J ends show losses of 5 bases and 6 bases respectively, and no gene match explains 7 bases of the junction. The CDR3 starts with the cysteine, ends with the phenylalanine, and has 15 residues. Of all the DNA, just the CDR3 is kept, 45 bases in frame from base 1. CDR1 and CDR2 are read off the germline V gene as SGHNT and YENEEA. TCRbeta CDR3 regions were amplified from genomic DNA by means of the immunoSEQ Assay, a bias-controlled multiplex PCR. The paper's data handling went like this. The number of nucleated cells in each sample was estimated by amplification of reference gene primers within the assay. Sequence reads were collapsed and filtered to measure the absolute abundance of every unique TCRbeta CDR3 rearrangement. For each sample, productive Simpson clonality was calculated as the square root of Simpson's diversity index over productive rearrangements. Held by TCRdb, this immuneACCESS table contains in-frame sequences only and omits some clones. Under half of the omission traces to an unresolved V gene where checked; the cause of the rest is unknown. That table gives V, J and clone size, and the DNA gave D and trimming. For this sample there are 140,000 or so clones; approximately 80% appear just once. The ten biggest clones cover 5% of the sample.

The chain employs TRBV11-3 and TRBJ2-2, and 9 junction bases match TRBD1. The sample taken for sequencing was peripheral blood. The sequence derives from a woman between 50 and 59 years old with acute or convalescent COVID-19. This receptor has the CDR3 CASSQGQGVAGELFF. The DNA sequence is TGTGCCAGCAGCCAGGGACAGGGTGTGGCCGGGGAGCTGTTTTTT.